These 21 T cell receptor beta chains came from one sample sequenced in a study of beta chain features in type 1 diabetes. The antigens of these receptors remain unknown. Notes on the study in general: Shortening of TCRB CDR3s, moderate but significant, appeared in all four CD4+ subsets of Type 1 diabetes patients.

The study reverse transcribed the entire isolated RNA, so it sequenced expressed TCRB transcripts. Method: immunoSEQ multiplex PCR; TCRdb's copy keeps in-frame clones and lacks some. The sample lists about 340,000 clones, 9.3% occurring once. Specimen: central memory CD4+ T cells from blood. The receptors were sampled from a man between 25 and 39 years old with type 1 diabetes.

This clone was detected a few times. CDR3 sequence reads: CASTYLGGYGYTF. CDR3 nucleotides: TGTGCCAGCACCTATCTAGGGGGGTATGGCTACACCTTC. The chain has TRBV2 and TRBJ1-2, with D maybe TRBD1 (6 bases). The germline V and J ends were trimmed by 7 bases and 5 bases, with 14 bases remaining between them. The CDR3 is 13 amino acids. CDR1 and CDR2 from the germline V gene are SNHLY and FYNNEI.

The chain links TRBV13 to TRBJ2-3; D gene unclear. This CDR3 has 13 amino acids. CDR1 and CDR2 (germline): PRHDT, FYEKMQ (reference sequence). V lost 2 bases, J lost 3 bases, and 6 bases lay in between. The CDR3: CASSLRVTDTQYF. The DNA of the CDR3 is TGTGCCAGCAGCTTACGCGTGACAGATACGCAGTATTTT.

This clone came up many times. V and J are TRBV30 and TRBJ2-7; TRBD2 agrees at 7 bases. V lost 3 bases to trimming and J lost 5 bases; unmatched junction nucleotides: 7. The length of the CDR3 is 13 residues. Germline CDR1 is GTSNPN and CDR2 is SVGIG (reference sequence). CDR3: CAWSPRSGDEQYF. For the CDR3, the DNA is TGTGCCTGGAGCCCGCGGAGCGGGGACGAGCAGTACTTC.

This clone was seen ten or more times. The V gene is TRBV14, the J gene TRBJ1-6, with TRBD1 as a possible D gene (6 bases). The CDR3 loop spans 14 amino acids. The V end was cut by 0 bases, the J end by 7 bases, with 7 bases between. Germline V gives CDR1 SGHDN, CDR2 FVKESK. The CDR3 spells CASSQDGGNSPLHF. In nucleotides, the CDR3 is TGTGCCAGCAGCCAAGATGGGGGCAATTCACCCCTCCACTTT.

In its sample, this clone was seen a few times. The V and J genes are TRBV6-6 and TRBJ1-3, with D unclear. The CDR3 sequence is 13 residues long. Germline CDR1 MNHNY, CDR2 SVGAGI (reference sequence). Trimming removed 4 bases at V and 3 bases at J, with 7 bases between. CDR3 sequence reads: CASSSSGGNTIYF. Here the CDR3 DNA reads TGTGCCAGCAGTTCAAGCGGTGGAAACACCATATATTTT.

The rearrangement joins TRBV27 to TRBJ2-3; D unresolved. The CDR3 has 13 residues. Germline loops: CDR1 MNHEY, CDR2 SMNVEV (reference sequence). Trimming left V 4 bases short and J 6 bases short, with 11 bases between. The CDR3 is CASSSRPADTQYF. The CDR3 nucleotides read TGTGCCAGCAGTTCCCGGCCCGCGGATACGCAGTATTTT.

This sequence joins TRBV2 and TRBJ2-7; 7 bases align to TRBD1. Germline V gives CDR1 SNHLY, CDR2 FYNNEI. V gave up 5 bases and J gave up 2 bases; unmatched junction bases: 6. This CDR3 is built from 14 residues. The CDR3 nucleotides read TGTGCCAGCAGTTTCGGGACAGCGCCCTACGAGCAGTACTTC. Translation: CASSFGTAPYEQYF. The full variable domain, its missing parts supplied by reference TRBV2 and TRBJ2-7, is EPEVTQTPSHQVTQMGQEVILRCVPISNHLYFYWYRQILGQKVEFLVSFYNNEISEKSEIFDDQFSVERPDGSNFTLKIRSTKLEDSAMYFCASSFGTAPYEQYFGPGTRLTVT.

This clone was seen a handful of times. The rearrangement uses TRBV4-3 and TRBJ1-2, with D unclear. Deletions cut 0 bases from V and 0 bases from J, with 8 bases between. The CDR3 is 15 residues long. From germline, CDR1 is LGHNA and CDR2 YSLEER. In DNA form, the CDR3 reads TGCGCCAGCAGCCAAGACGAGGGAGCTAACTATGGCTACACCTTC. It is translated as CASSQDEGANYGYTF.

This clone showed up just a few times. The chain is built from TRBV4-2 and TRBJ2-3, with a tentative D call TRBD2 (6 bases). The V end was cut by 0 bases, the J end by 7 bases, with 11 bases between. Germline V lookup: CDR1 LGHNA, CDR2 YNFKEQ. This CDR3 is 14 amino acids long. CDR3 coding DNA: TGTGCCAGCAGCCAAGATCATGGGGGGAATACGCAGTATTTT. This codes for CASSQDHGGNTQYF.

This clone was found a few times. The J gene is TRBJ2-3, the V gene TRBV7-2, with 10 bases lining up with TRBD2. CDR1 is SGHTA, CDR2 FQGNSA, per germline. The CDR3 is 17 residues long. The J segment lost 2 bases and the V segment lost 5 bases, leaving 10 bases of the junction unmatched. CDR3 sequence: CASSRVPLAGVTDTQYF. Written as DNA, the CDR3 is TGTGCCAGCAGCCGAGTCCCCCTAGCGGGGGTCACAGATACGCAGTATTTT.

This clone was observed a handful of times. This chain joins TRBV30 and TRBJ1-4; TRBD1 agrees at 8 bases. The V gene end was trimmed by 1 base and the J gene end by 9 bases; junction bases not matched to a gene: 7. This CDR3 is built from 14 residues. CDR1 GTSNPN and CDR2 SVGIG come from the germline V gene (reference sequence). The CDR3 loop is CAWSDRTGSQKLFF. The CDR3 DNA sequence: TGTGCCTGGAGTGACCGGACAGGGTCGCAAAAACTGTTTTTT.

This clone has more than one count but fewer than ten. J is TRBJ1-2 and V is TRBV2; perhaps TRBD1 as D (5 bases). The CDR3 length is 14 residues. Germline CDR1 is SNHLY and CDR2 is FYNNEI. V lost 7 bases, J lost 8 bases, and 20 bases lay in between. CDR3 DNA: TGTGCCAGCACCCTGACTGGGGACTACTGGGGCTACACCTTC. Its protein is CASTLTGDYWGYTF. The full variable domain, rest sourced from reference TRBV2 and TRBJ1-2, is EPEVTQTPSHQVTQMGQEVILRCVPISNHLYFYWYRQILGQKVEFLVSFYNNEISEKSEIFDDQFSVERPDGSNFTLKIRSTKLEDSAMYFCASTLTGDYWGYTFGSGTRLTVV.

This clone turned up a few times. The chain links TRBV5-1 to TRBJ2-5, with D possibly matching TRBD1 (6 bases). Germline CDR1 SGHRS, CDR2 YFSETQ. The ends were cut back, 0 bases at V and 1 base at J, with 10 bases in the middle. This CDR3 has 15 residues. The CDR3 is CASSLGTDPQETQYF. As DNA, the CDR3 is TGCGCCAGCAGCTTGGGGACAGACCCCCAAGAGACCCAGTACTTC. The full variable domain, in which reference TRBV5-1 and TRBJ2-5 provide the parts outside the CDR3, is KAGVTQTPRYLIKTRGQQVTLSCSPISGHRSVSWYQQTPGQGLQFLFEYFSETQRNKGNFPGRFSGRQFSNSRSEMNVSTLELGDSALYLCASSLGTDPQETQYFGPGTRLLVL.

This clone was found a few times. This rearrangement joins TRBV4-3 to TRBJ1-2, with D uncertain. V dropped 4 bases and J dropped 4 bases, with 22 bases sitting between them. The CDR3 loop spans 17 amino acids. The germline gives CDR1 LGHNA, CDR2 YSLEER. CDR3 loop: CASSPQEGASIGYGYTF. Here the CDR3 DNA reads TGCGCCAGCAGCCCTCAGGAGGGTGCTTCGATAGGCTATGGCTACACCTTC.

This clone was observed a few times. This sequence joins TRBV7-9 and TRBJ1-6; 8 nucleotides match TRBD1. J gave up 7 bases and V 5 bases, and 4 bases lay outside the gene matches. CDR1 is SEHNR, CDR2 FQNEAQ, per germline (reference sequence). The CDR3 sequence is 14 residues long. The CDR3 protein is CASSMDRENSPLHF. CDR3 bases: TGTGCCAGCAGCATGGACAGGGAGAATTCACCCCTCCACTTT.

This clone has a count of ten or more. This CDR3 is CASSPLPGQGTGNTIYF. The CDR3 DNA follows: TGTGCCAGCAGTCCGCTACCGGGACAGGGGACTGGAAACACCATATATTTT. The V call is TRBV27, the J call TRBJ1-3; the match to TRBD1 covers 10 bases. Losses at the gene ends were 5 bases for V and 2 bases for J; bases not matched to a gene: 9. CDR3 size: 17 residues. Germline CDR1 is MNHEY and CDR2 is SMNVEV (reference sequence).

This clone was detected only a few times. CDR3 region: CSVVARAGPGELFF. CDR3 DNA sequence: TGCAGCGTTGTGGCCAGGGCGGGGCCCGGGGAGCTGTTTTTT. This chain connects TRBV29-1 to TRBJ2-2, with D perhaps matching TRBD2 (6 bases). The germline V and J ends were trimmed by 4 bases and 6 bases, with 15 bases remaining between them. The CDR3 spans 14 residues. The germline gives CDR1 SQVTM, CDR2 ANQGSEA.

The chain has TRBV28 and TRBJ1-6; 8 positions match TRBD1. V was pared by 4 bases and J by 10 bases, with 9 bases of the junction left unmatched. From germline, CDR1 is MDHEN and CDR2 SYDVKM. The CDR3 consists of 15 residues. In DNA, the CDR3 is TGTGCCAGCAGTTCATACCCAGGGGGCAGGTCACCCCTCCACTTT. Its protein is CASSSYPGGRSPLHF.

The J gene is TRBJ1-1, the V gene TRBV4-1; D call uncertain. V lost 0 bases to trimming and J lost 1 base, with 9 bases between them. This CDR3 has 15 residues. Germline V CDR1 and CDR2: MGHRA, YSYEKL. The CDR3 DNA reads TGCGCCAGCAGCCAAGATCAGTTAACGAACACTGAAGCTTTCTTT. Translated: CASSQDQLTNTEAFF.

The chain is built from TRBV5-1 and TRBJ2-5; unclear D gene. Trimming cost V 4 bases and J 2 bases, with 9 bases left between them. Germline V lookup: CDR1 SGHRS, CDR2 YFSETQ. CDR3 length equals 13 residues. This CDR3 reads CASSVSSQETQYF. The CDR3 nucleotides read TGCGCCAGCAGCGTATCGTCACAAGAGACCCAGTACTTC.

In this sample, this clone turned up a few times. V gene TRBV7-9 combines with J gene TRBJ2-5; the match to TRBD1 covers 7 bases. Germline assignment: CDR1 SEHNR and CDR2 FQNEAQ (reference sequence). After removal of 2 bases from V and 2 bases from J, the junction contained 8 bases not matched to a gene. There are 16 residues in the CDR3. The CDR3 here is CASSLLGTDPQETQYF. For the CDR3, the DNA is TGTGCCAGCAGCTTACTCGGGACAGATCCTCAAGAGACCCAGTACTTC.